Listed below are T cell receptor beta chains from one sample, sequenced in a study of shared clonotypes between healthy human individuals. TCRdb keeps only in-frame clones here, not all; method: immunoSEQ multiplex PCR. The sample yields approximately 530,000 clones, less than 96% seen once. Sequencing used naive CD4+ T cells sorted from blood. These receptors originate from a woman in her thirties in good health. Each CDR3 is given with its conserved first and last residue. Fields, in order: clone size, J gene, D gene, V gene, CDR3 protein, CDR3 DNA. D genes are given only for firm matches. Clone sizes are given selectively: once, few, many, or a class where the clone is expanded.

size: .
J: TRBJ2-3
D: TRBD2
V: TRBV25-1
CDR3: CASGLAGLNTQYF
DNA: TGTGCCAGCGGACTAGCGGGATTGAATACGCAGTATTTT

size: once
J: TRBJ2-5
D: .
V: TRBV18
CDR3: CASSLEQAAETQYF
DNA: TGTGCCAGCTCACTAGAGCAGGCGGCAGAGACCCAGTACTTC

size: .
J: TRBJ2-7
D: .
V: TRBV6-6
CDR3: CASSQKDVSYEQYF
DNA: TGTGCCAGCAGTCAAAAGGACGTCAGCTACGAGCAGTACTTC

size: .
J: TRBJ1-4
D: .
V: TRBV7-2
CDR3: CASSNDAHRAANEKLFF
DNA: TGTGCCAGCAGCAACGACGCCCACAGGGCAGCTAATGAAAAACTGTTTTTT

size: .
J: TRBJ1-1
D: .
V: TRBV6-5
CDR3: CASSYSGRGSEAFF
DNA: TGTGCCAGCAGTTACTCAGGCAGGGGATCTGAAGCTTTCTTT

size: .
J: TRBJ2-3
D: .
V: TRBV18
CDR3: CASSLDSYTDTQYF
DNA: TGTGCCAGCTCACTTGACTCCTACACAGATACGCAGTATTTT

size: once
J: TRBJ2-1
D: .
V: TRBV29-1
CDR3: CSVVAGRSYNEQFF
DNA: TGCAGCGTTGTGGCAGGGCGCTCCTACAATGAGCAGTTCTTC

size: .
J: TRBJ2-3
D: .
V: TRBV7-9
CDR3: CASSRHSGTQYF
DNA: TGTGCCAGCAGCCGTCATAGCGGTACGCAGTATTTT

size: .
J: TRBJ1-1
D: .
V: TRBV2
CDR3: CASSSREFTEAFF
DNA: TGTGCCAGCAGTAGCCGGGAGTTCACTGAAGCTTTCTTT

size: .
J: TRBJ1-1
D: .
V: TRBV5-6
CDR3: CASSLMWGMNTEAFF
DNA: TGTGCCAGCAGCTTGATGTGGGGGATGAACACTGAAGCTTTCTTT

size: .
J: TRBJ2-7
D: TRBD2
V: TRBV6-1
CDR3: CASSDSGREKQYF
DNA: TGTGCCAGCAGTGATAGCGGGAGGGAGAAGCAGTACTTC

size: .
J: TRBJ2-7
D: .
V: TRBV28
CDR3: CASQLLAASYEQCF
DNA: TGTGCCAGTCAATTGTTGGCGGCCTCCTACGAGCAGTGCTTC

size: .
J: TRBJ2-7
D: TRBD1
V: TRBV6-5
CDR3: CASSYVQGVSEQYF
DNA: TGTGCCAGCAGTTACGTCCAGGGGGTATCCGAGCAGTACTTC

size: .
J: TRBJ2-7
D: .
V: TRBV28
CDR3: CASSTEGRGSYEQYF
DNA: TGTGCCAGCAGCACAGAGGGAAGGGGCTCCTACGAGCAGTACTTC